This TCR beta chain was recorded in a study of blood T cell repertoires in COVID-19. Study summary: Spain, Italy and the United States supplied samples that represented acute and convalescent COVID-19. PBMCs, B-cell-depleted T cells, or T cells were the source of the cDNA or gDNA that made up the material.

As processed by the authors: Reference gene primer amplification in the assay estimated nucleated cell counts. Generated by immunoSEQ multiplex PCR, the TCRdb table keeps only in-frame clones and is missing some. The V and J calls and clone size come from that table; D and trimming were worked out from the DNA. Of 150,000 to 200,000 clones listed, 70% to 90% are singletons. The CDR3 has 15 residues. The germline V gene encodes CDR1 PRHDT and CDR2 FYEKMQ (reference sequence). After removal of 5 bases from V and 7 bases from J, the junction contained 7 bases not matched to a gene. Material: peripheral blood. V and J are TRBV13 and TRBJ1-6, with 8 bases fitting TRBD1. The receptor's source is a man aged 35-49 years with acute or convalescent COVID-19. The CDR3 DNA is TGTGCCAGCAGCACTCGACAGGGGAAGAATTCACCCCTCCACTTT. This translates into CASSTRQGKNSPLHF.